The 15 T cell receptor beta chains reported below all come from one sample, sequenced in a study of OX40 agonist ivuxolimab in advanced cancers. Produced via immunoSEQ multiplex PCR; TCRdb's table is partial and in-frame only. The sample has tens of thousands of clones; more than 85% are singletons. The sequencing used CD4+ or CD8+ T cells sorted from blood, collected in a trial of the OX40 agonist ivuxolimab. The source of these receptors is an adult with an advanced solid tumor such as melanoma, head and neck, liver or kidney cancer.

The rearrangement uses TRBV5-1 and TRBJ2-1; 13 bases are shared with TRBD2. Germline-derived CDR1 and CDR2 are SGHRS and YFSETQ. The CDR3 contains 17 residues. The trim removed 1 base at V and 11 bases at J, leaving 12 bases unmatched. In nucleotides, the CDR3 is TGCGCCAGCAGCTTGCGCGGTCGACTAGCGGGGGGCGACAAGCAGTTCTTC. Its protein is CASSLRGRLAGGDKQFF.

V gene TRBV5-8 combines with J gene TRBJ1-6; 8 bases agree with TRBD1. Germline V lookup: CDR1 SGHTS, CDR2 YDEGEE. CDR3 length: 14 residues. V lost 4 bases and J lost 8; bases outside the gene matches: 5. CDR3 sequence reads: CASSPGQGYSPLHF. CDR3 nucleotides: TGTGCCAGCAGCCCAGGACAGGGTTATTCACCCCTCCACTTT. Full variable domain (remainder filled in from reference TRBV5-8 and TRBJ1-6): EAGVTQSPTHLIKTRGQQATLRCSPISGHTSVYWYQQALGLGLQFLLWYDEGEERNRGNFPPRFSGRQFPNYSSELNVNALELEDSALYLCASSPGQGYSPLHFGNGTRLTVT.

In this sample, this clone turned up once. This sequence joins TRBV7-2 and TRBJ2-3; TRBD2 matches at 11 bases. The germline V gene has CDR1 SGHTA and CDR2 FQGNSA. This CDR3 region has 16 residues. The V segment lost 4 bases and the J segment 5 bases; nucleotides outside the gene matches: 8. The CDR3, as DNA: TGTGCCAGCAGCTCCGTAGGGACTAGCGGAGGAGATACGCAGTATTTT. Its translation: CASSSVGTSGGDTQYF. Together with reference TRBV7-2 and TRBJ2-3, the CDR3 gives the full variable domain: GAGVSQSPSNKVTEKGKDVELRCDPISGHTALYWYRQSLGQGLEFLIYFQGNSAPDKSGLPSDRFSAERTGGSVSTLTIQRTQQEDSAVYLCASSSVGTSGGDTQYFGPGTRLTVL.

The chain has TRBV5-1 and TRBJ1-1; D is ambiguous. Germline V gene sequence: CDR1 SGHRS, CDR2 YFSETQ. Trimming left V 4 bases short and J 6 bases short, with 10 bases between. The CDR3 length is 12 residues. This chain's CDR3 is CASSLPGAEAFF. The DNA of the CDR3 is TGCGCCAGCAGCCTCCCCGGGGCTGAAGCTTTCTTT. Drawing the rest from reference TRBV5-1 and TRBJ1-1, the complete variable domain is KAGVTQTPRYLIKTRGQQVTLSCSPISGHRSVSWYQQTPGQGLQFLFEYFSETQRNKGNFPGRFSGRQFSNSRSEMNVSTLELGDSALYLCASSLPGAEAFFGQGTRLTVV.

The chain combines TRBV5-1 with TRBJ2-7, with D perhaps being TRBD1 or TRBD2 (5 bases each). Trimming took off 0 bases at V and 2 bases at J, with 18 bases between the two ends. This CDR3 region has 17 residues. From germline, CDR1 is SGHRS and CDR2 YFSETQ. CDR3 region: CASSLAIGAQGPYEQYF. The CDR3 bases are TGCGCCAGCAGCTTGGCGATCGGGGCGCAGGGACCCTACGAGCAGTACTTC.

The chain links TRBV19 to TRBJ1-5, with 7 bases lining up with TRBD1. The J segment lost 6 bases and the V segment lost 7 bases, leaving 3 bases of the junction unmatched. CDR3 length equals 12 residues. Germline values: CDR1 LNHDA, CDR2 SQIVND (reference sequence). The CDR3 coding sequence is TGTGCCAGTACTGACAGGGTTCAGCCCCAGCATTTT. It encodes CASTDRVQPQHF.

The CDR3 region is CASSRSQSLEAFF. The CDR3 DNA sequence: TGTGCCAGCTCACGATCGCAAAGCCTTGAAGCTTTCTTT. V and J are TRBV18 and TRBJ1-1; D is unresolved. The CDR3 extends over 13 amino acids. CDR1 KGHSH and CDR2 LQKENI come from the germline V gene. With 4 bases removed from V and 7 bases from J, the gap between germline ends came to 13 bases.

V gene TRBV19 combines with J gene TRBJ1-2, with 7 bases fitting TRBD1. The CDR3 contains 14 residues. Per germline, CDR1 LNHDA and CDR2 SQIVND (reference sequence). V gave up 4 bases and J gave up 4 bases; unmatched junction bases: 6. The CDR3 coding sequence is TGTGCCAGTAGTACCACACGGGACAGCTATGGCTACACCTTC. Its translation: CASSTTRDSYGYTF.

J is TRBJ1-3 and V is TRBV9; D is unresolved. The CDR3 runs to 15 residues. Germline-derived CDR1 and CDR2 are SGDLS and YYNGEE. The ends were cut back, 0 bases at V and 0 bases at J, with 7 bases in the middle. CDR3 sequence (DNA): TGTGCCAGCAGCGTAGGGGTAAGCTCTGGAAACACCATATATTTT. Its translation is CASSVGVSSGNTIYF.

This clone was recorded only once. The rearrangement joins TRBV7-6 to TRBJ2-5; D might be TRBD1 (6 bases). The tail of the sequence fits TRBJ2-7 better, so the J call may be wrong. CDR1 and CDR2 (germline): SGHVS, FNYEAQ. The CDR3 has 15 amino acids. The CDR3 nucleotides are TGTGCCAGCAGCTTAGATACAGGGAGCTCCTACGAGCAGTACTTC. Translating gives CASSLDTGSSYEQYF.

The rearrangement uses TRBV19 and TRBJ2-6, with no clear D. Trimming removed 3 bases at V and 2 bases at J, with 8 bases between. The CDR3 contains 15 residues. CDR1 LNHDA and CDR2 SQIVND come from the germline V gene (reference sequence). CDR3 loop: CASSIIGTGANVLTF. CDR3 in DNA: TGTGCCAGTAGTATTATTGGGACTGGGGCCAACGTCCTGACTTTC.

Details on this clone: Other DNA sequences in the same sample also yield this CDR3. V gene TRBV30 combines with J gene TRBJ2-7; a weak D match, TRBD1 (5 bases). Trimming took 0 bases from V and 4 from J, leaving 7 bases between them. The V gene's germline CDR1 is GTSNPN and CDR2 SVGIG (reference sequence). The length of the CDR3 is 12 residues. CDR3 residues: CAWSVQGYEQYF. DNA of the CDR3: TGTGCCTGGAGTGTCCAGGGTTACGAGCAGTACTTC.

The rearrangement uses TRBV19 and TRBJ1-1; TRBD1 aligns across 7 bases. CDR1 is LNHDA, CDR2 SQIVND, per germline (reference sequence). The V gene end was trimmed by 3 bases and the J gene end by 2 bases; junction bases not matched to a gene: 3. This CDR3 has 14 amino acids. CDR3 residues: CASSMWTGNTEAFF. The CDR3 DNA is TGTGCCAGTAGTATGTGGACAGGCAACACTGAAGCTTTCTTT.

The V gene is TRBV12-5, the J gene TRBJ2-3; the D gene is possibly TRBD2 (6 bases). The V and J ends lost 2 bases and 3 bases respectively, with 9 bases between them. Germline-derived CDR1 and CDR2 are LGHNT and FRNRAP. This CDR3 has 14 amino acids. CDR3 in DNA: TGTGCTAGTGGTTTGTGGCTAGCGACAGATACGCAGTATTTT. Its translation is CASGLWLATDTQYF.

V is TRBV2 and J is TRBJ2-3, with TRBD2 identical over 8 bases. V shed 3 bases, J shed 3 bases, and the junction held 2 bases outside the gene matches. The CDR3 totals 14 residues. Germline V CDR1 and CDR2: SNHLY, FYNNEI. In nucleotides, the CDR3 is TGTGCCAGCAGTGACCAGCGGGGGACAGATACGCAGTATTTT. It yields the protein CASSDQRGTDTQYF.